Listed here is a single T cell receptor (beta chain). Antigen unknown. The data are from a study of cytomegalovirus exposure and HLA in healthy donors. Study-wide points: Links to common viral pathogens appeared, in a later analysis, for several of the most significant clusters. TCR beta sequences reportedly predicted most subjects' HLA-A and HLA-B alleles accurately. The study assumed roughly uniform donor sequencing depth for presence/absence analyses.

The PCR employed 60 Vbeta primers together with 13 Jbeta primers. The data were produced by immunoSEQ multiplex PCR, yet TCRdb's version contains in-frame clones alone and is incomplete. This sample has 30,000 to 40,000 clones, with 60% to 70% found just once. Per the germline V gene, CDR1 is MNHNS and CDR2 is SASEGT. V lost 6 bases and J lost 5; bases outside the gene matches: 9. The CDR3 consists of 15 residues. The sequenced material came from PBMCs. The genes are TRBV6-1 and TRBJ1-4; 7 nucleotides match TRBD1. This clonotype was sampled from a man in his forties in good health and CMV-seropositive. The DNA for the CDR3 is TGTGCCAGCAGACGGGCGGGACAGAAAAATGAAAAACTGTTTTTT. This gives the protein CASRRAGQKNEKLFF.